The 24 T cell receptor beta chains in this list originate from one sample, sequenced in a study of shared clonotypes between healthy human individuals (dated by TCRdb to about 2020). The library relied on the immunoSEQ multiplex PCR assay. The source is immuneACCESS, and TCRdb retained only in-frame sequences with V and J called. Part of the clones is not carried over; for the studies checked, unresolved V genes explain less than half of this, and the remainder is unexplained. The sample has some 800,000 clones on record, around 92% of them singletons. Clones ranked in the top ten supply less than 25% of the sample. CD8 naive samples were CD45RO-negative cells positively selected for CCR7, giving a CD45RA+CCR7+ population that excluded TemRA cells. Source material: naive CD8+ T cells sorted from blood. In the paper's terms, the cell subset or site label means: CD45RA+CCR7+. These TCRs come from a man in his thirties or forties in good health.

The J gene is TRBJ2-3, the V gene TRBV7-6; TRBD2 agrees at 14 bases. CDR3 length equals 18 residues. Losses at the gene ends were 6 bases for V and 0 bases for J; bases not matched to a gene: 8. Germline CDR1 reads SGHVS; CDR2 reads FNYEAQ. The CDR3: CASSTGLAGDPSTDTQYF. The CDR3 DNA follows: TGTGCCAGCAGTACGGGACTAGCGGGAGACCCTAGCACAGATACGCAGTATTTT.

CDR3 nucleotides: TGTGCCAGCAGTGAAGCGAGTCGACCCTACGAGCAGTACTTC. The encoded protein is CASSEASRPYEQYF. The chain employs TRBV2 and TRBJ2-7; no clear D gene. The CDR3 is made up of 14 amino acids. Trimming removed 0 bases from V and 2 bases from J, with 8 bases in between. CDR1 is SNHLY and CDR2 is FYNNEI in the germline V gene. Complete variable domain (other parts from reference TRBV2 and TRBJ2-7): EPEVTQTPSHQVTQMGQEVILRCVPISNHLYFYWYRQILGQKVEFLVSFYNNEISEKSEIFDDQFSVERPDGSNFTLKIRSTKLEDSAMYFCASSEASRPYEQYFGPGTRLTVT.

Here the CDR3 reads CASSEVQAPNEKLFF. For the CDR3, the DNA is TGTGCCAGCAGTGAGGTACAGGCACCGAATGAAAAACTGTTTTTT. This chain joins TRBV6-1 and TRBJ1-4; tentative D call: TRBD1 (5 bases). The CDR3 consists of 15 residues. V gave up 3 bases and J gave up 5 bases, with 13 bases separating them. The germline gives CDR1 MNHNS, CDR2 SASEGT.

The J gene is TRBJ2-1, the V gene TRBV28; TRBD2 might be the D (7 bases). The V gene's germline CDR1 is MDHEN and CDR2 SYDVKM. The CDR3 consists of 14 residues. V was trimmed by 1 base and J by 8 bases, leaving 12 bases between them. For the CDR3, the DNA is TGTGCCAGCAGTTTATATAGGGGGGGGTATGAGCAGTTCTTC. Translating it yields CASSLYRGGYEQFF.

V gene TRBV29-1 combines with J gene TRBJ2-7; D is tentatively TRBD1 or TRBD2 (5 bases each). The germline gives CDR1 SQVTM, CDR2 ANQGSEA. Trimming stripped 4 bases from V and 1 base from J, with 14 bases between. The CDR3 extends over 14 amino acids. The CDR3 spells CSVVSDEGSYEQYF. The CDR3 DNA is TGCAGCGTTGTTAGCGATGAGGGGTCCTACGAGCAGTACTTC.

The chain recombines TRBV28 with TRBJ2-1; TRBD2 matches at 7 bases. With V trimmed by 3 bases and J by 7 bases, 18 bases remained unmatched. CDR3 size: 18 residues. CDR1 is MDHEN, CDR2 SYDVKM, per germline. In DNA, the CDR3 is TGTGCCAGCAGTTTTTCGCTAGCGGAGGGTTCTTTGGGGAATGAGCAGTTCTTC. Amino acids: CASSFSLAEGSLGNEQFF.

This rearrangement joins TRBV5-1 to TRBJ2-7, with 11 bases lining up with TRBD2. The V gene end was trimmed by 4 bases and the J gene end by 3 bases; junction bases not matched to a gene: 6. The germline CDR1 and CDR2 sequences are SGHRS and YFSETQ. CDR3 length equals 15 residues. The CDR3 loop is CASSGTSGKGYEQYF. The CDR3 region has the DNA TGCGCCAGCAGCGGGACTAGCGGCAAAGGCTACGAGCAGTACTTC.

Regarding this clone: The sample carries other DNA sequences with the same CDR3. The V gene is TRBV29-1, the J gene TRBJ2-1; no firm D call. The CDR3 runs to 10 residues. From germline, CDR1 is SQVTM and CDR2 ANQGSEA. The V end lost 6 bases, the J end lost 3 bases, and 3 bases lay between the germline ends. The CDR3 here is CSVDYNEQFF. CDR3 nucleotide sequence: TGCAGCGTCGACTACAATGAGCAGTTCTTC.

This rearrangement joins TRBV4-3 to TRBJ2-2; TRBD1 is a possible D gene (5 bases). The CDR3 is made up of 16 amino acids. Trimming cost V 3 bases and J 3 bases, with 14 bases left between them. Looked up from germline, CDR1 is LGHNA and CDR2 is YSLEER. The CDR3 spells CASSHSGFVDTGELFF. The CDR3 bases are TGCGCCAGCAGCCATTCAGGGTTCGTGGACACCGGGGAGCTGTTTTTT.

The V call is TRBV19, the J call TRBJ2-1, with TRBD2 as a possible D gene (6 bases). Trimming left V 3 bases short and J 7 bases short, with 10 bases between. The CDR3 totals 13 residues. The germline V gene encodes CDR1 LNHDA and CDR2 SQIVND (reference sequence). DNA of the CDR3: TGTGCCAGTAGTATCACTAGCTGGAATGAGCAGTTCTTC. Its protein is CASSITSWNEQFF.

The J gene is TRBJ2-5, the V gene TRBV4-3; 7 bases are shared with TRBD2. Per the germline V gene, CDR1 is LGHNA and CDR2 is YSLEER. V gave up 3 bases and J gave up 2 bases; unmatched junction bases: 6. The CDR3 runs 15 residues. The CDR3 nucleotides are TGCGCCAGCAGCCATTTTGCTAGCGGACAAGAGACCCAGTACTTC. Translating gives CASSHFASGQETQYF.

Regarding this clone: The same CDR3 can be traced to other DNA sequences in this sample. This chain links TRBV11-3 with TRBJ2-1, with no clear D. Trimming stripped 0 bases from V and 1 base from J, with 7 bases between. The CDR3 has 15 residues. Germline V gene data show CDR1 as SGHNT and CDR2 as YENEEA. This CDR3 is CASSLDPSSYNEQFF. CDR3 nucleotides: TGTGCCAGCAGCTTAGATCCAAGTTCCTACAATGAGCAGTTCTTC. Based on the CDR3 plus reference TRBV11-3 and TRBJ2-1, the full variable domain is EAGVVQSPRYKIIEKKQPVAFWCNPISGHNTLYWYLQNLGQGPELLIRYENEEAVDDSQLPKDRFSAERLKGVDSTLKIQPAELGDSAVYLCASSLDPSSYNEQFFGPGTRLTVL.

The rearrangement joins TRBV6-5 to TRBJ2-5, with 7 bases identical to TRBD2. Trimming took 0 bases from V and 5 from J; bases not matched to a gene: 6. CDR3 length: 15 residues. Germline CDR1 MNHEY, CDR2 SVGAGI. CDR3 protein: CASSYSAGTRETQYF. The CDR3 DNA reads TGTGCCAGCAGTTACTCAGCGGGAACGAGGGAGACCCAGTACTTC.

This clone occurred a few times. The chain uses TRBV15 and TRBJ1-1; weak D call: TRBD1 (5 bases). Germline loops: CDR1 LNHNV, CDR2 YYDKDF (reference sequence). V lost 0 bases, J lost 5 bases, and 13 bases lay in between. This CDR3 spans 15 amino acids. CDR3 residues: CATSRDRGGRTEAFF. CDR3 DNA: TGTGCCACCAGCAGAGATCGGGGGGGTAGGACTGAAGCTTTCTTT.

This sequence joins TRBV4-3 and TRBJ1-1, with TRBD1 as a possible D gene (5 bases). Germline CDR1 LGHNA, CDR2 YSLEER. CDR3 length: 15 residues. Trimming pared 4 bases from V and 5 bases from J, leaving 17 bases between. The DNA of the CDR3 is TGCGCCAGCAGCCCTATGTTTGGGGGTTTGACTGAAGCTTTCTTT. This gives the protein CASSPMFGGLTEAFF.

This chain links TRBV6-6 with TRBJ2-7; tentatively, D is TRBD1 (6 bases). The V end was cut by 0 bases, the J end by 2 bases, with 11 bases between. This CDR3 is built from 15 residues. Looked up from germline, CDR1 is MNHNY and CDR2 is SVGAGI (reference sequence). The chain's CDR3 is CASSYSGGSPYEQYF. The CDR3 bases are TGTGCCAGCAGTTACTCTGGGGGCTCTCCCTACGAGCAGTACTTC.

This chain connects TRBV21-1 to TRBJ2-4; TRBD1 reflects the table's D call only, with no check against the DNA. TRBV21-1 is recorded as a pseudogene. The CDR3 runs to 19 residues. The CDR3 coding sequence is TGTGCCAGTGAAATTGACAGGGCTTGGTTAACACAACCCAGAAACATTCAGTACTTC. This encodes CASEIDRAWLTQPRNIQYF.

A note on this clone: This CDR3 is also generated by other DNA sequences in the sample. The rearrangement joins TRBV7-2 to TRBJ2-7, with D possibly being TRBD2 (6 bases). This CDR3 contains 13 residues. CDR1 SGHTA and CDR2 FQGNSA come from the germline V gene. Trimming removed 4 bases at V and 4 bases at J, with 11 bases between. The CDR3 coding sequence is TGTGCCAGCAGCTCAGGGACTTCATACGAGCAGTACTTC. Translation gives CASSSGTSYEQYF.

The gene calls are TRBV13 and TRBJ2-1, with D uncertain. CDR1 and CDR2 (germline): PRHDT, FYEKMQ (reference sequence). The CDR3 consists of 13 residues. Between the trimmed V and J ends, which lost 5 bases and 3 bases, there was a span of 8 bases. The CDR3 sequence: CASSQEDYNEQFF. CDR3 bases: TGTGCCAGCAGCCAAGAAGACTACAATGAGCAGTTCTTC.

The V gene is TRBV7-9, the J gene TRBJ2-5; 8 bases agree with TRBD1. Per germline, CDR1 SEHNR and CDR2 FQNEAQ (reference sequence). With 4 bases clipped from V and 3 bases from J, the junction kept 1 base outside the gene matches. CDR3 size: 13 residues. CDR3 loop: CASSSTGEETQYF. For the CDR3, the DNA is TGTGCCAGCAGCTCGACAGGGGAAGAGACCCAGTACTTC.

The V call is TRBV15, the J call TRBJ2-1; D not certain. Germline V gene sequence: CDR1 LNHNV, CDR2 YYDKDF (reference sequence). The CDR3 loop spans 12 amino acids. Trimming took 0 bases from V and 9 from J, leaving 6 bases between them. DNA of the CDR3: TGTGCCACCAGCAGAGATGGGGTTGAGCAGTTCTTC. Translated, it gives CATSRDGVEQFF.

V usage is TRBV5-1 and J usage is TRBJ1-3; 11 bases map to TRBD1. The germline gives CDR1 SGHRS, CDR2 YFSETQ. The junction had 5 bases not matched to a gene; V was cut back by 4 bases and J by 2 bases. The CDR3 extends over 16 amino acids. In DNA form, the CDR3 reads TGCGCCAGCAGCCCAGGACAGGGGGCGACTGGAAACACCATATATTTT. This gives the protein CASSPGQGATGNTIYF. Full variable domain (missing parts from reference TRBV5-1 and TRBJ1-3): KAGVTQTPRYLIKTRGQQVTLSCSPISGHRSVSWYQQTPGQGLQFLFEYFSETQRNKGNFPGRFSGRQFSNSRSEMNVSTLELGDSALYLCASSPGQGATGNTIYFGEGSWLTVV.

The V call is TRBV7-2, the J call TRBJ2-5, with unresolved D. V was cut by 3 bases and J by 0 bases, with 14 bases left in between. The CDR3 length is 16 residues. CDR1 is SGHTA and CDR2 is FQGNSA in the germline V gene. The CDR3 region has the DNA TGTGCCAGCAGCTTGTGGTCTCAAACGTACCAAGAGACCCAGTACTTC. Translation gives CASSLWSQTYQETQYF.

The chain carries TRBV19 and TRBJ2-1; D ambiguous. Germline V gene data show CDR1 as LNHDA and CDR2 as SQIVND (reference sequence). Trimming left V 7 bases short and J 0 bases short, with 13 bases between. The CDR3 consists of 15 residues. The DNA of the CDR3 is TGTGCCAGTATCCCCTCGGGTAGCTCCTACAATGAGCAGTTCTTC. This encodes CASIPSGSSYNEQFF.